The table lists the clone carrying this T cell receptor (beta chain) with many counts. Antigen unknown. TCRdb ran MiXCR on the reads and lists one entry per CDR3 protein. The table includes 200,000 to 300,000 distinct CDR3 sequences, approximately 9.2% detected once. The source of the sample is a study of T cell repertoires in cytomegalovirus infection. On the study more broadly: Indicated by public TCR beta signatures were CMV infection and matching HLA type.

This CDR3 comprises 15 residues. CDR1 and CDR2 from the germline V gene are SGHTA and FQGNSA. The ends were cut back, 1 base at V and 3 bases at J, with 10 bases in the middle. Regarding the study as a whole: Pooled public TCR beta family frequency picked out CMV carriers with the relevant HLA. HLA-C-restricted CMV-specific TCR beta clonotypes prevailed in the ex vivo response.

Sequenced sample: PBMCs. The rearrangement uses TRBV7-2 and TRBJ1-5, with D unresolved. The source of this sequence is a human donor in good health (CMV status not recorded). Some clones in this sample may be carry-over from other donors' samples. CDR3 coding DNA: TGTGCCAGCAGCTTAGGGCAGCTCCCCAATCAGCCCCAGCATTTT. This translates into CASSLGQLPNQPQHF.